One sample yielded the 22 T cell receptor beta chains listed below, sequenced in a study of shared clonotypes between healthy human individuals. CD45RO-negative, CCR7-positively selected cells formed the naive CD8 fraction, excluding terminally differentiated effector memory CD45RA+ cells. Data came from immunoSEQ multiplex PCR; TCRdb stores just in-frame clones and leaves some out. Among hundreds of thousands of clones listed, approximately 95% were seen once. Sequenced: naive CD8+ T cells sorted from blood. The receptor set was obtained from a woman in her 30s in good health.

This chain links TRBV2 with TRBJ2-7; tentative D call: TRBD2 (6 bases). Trimming removed 11 bases at V and 0 bases at J, with 20 bases between. This CDR3 comprises 15 residues. Germline V CDR1 and CDR2: SNHLY, FYNNEI. CDR3 in amino acids: CASLTPGLISYEQYF. CDR3 DNA: TGTGCCTCGCTGACCCCGGGACTGATCTCCTACGAGCAGTACTTC.

This chain links TRBV28 with TRBJ1-6, with 8 positions matching TRBD1. V was pared by 6 bases and J by 10 bases, with 11 bases of the junction left unmatched. The length of the CDR3 is 15 residues. Germline-derived CDR1 and CDR2 are MDHEN and SYDVKM. The CDR3 region is CASRQETGVGSPLHF. The CDR3 bases are TGTGCCAGCAGGCAAGAGACAGGGGTGGGGTCACCCCTCCACTTT.

The J gene is TRBJ2-2, the V gene TRBV9; TRBD1 agrees at 10 bases. Germline trimming cut 2 bases from V and 8 bases from J; bases unmatched to any gene: 6. The germline V gene has CDR1 SGDLS and CDR2 YYNGEE. The CDR3 length is 15 residues. CDR3: CASSVGTGASGELFF. In nucleotides, the CDR3 is TGTGCCAGCAGCGTGGGGACAGGGGCTTCGGGGGAGCTGTTTTTT.

This chain joins TRBV12-5 and TRBJ2-7; D unclear. CDR3 length: 13 amino acids. Germline lookup yields CDR1 LGHNT and CDR2 FRNRAP. Trimming removed 3 bases at V and 2 bases at J, with 8 bases between. The CDR3 sequence: CASGLDRAYEQYF. The CDR3 region has the DNA TGTGCTAGTGGTTTAGACCGAGCCTACGAGCAGTACTTC.

The chain carries TRBV5-6 and TRBJ2-7; 7 positions agree with TRBD2. Germline V gene data show CDR1 as SGHDT and CDR2 as YYEEEE. V was clipped by 2 bases and J by 2 bases; unmatched bases: 13. The CDR3 covers 17 residues. The CDR3 sequence: CASSFAEGLAEAYEQYF. CDR3 DNA: TGTGCCAGCAGCTTCGCAGAGGGGCTAGCGGAAGCCTACGAGCAGTACTTC.

This sequence joins TRBV2 and TRBJ2-2; 14 bases map to TRBD2. The CDR3 loop spans 19 amino acids. V lost 1 base, J lost 2 bases, and 6 bases stayed unmatched. The germline CDR1 and CDR2 sequences are SNHLY and FYNNEI. CDR3 coding DNA: TGTGCCAGCAGTGAAGGGACTAGCGGGAGGCGCTCTAACACCGGGGAGCTGTTTTTT. Its protein is CASSEGTSGRRSNTGELFF.

This sequence joins TRBV7-9 and TRBJ2-7, with 8 bases identical to TRBD1. Germline values: CDR1 SEHNR, CDR2 FQNEAQ (reference sequence). The ends lost 5 bases at V and 5 bases at J; junction bases unmatched: 11. The CDR3 contains 15 residues. The CDR3 DNA reads TGTGCCAGCAGCCGGCTGGGACAGGCGTCCAACGAGCAGTACTTC. Amino acids: CASSRLGQASNEQYF.

The genes are TRBV19 and TRBJ2-7; 8 positions agree with TRBD1. The ends lost 4 bases at V and 5 bases at J; junction bases unmatched: 7. The germline V gene has CDR1 LNHDA and CDR2 SQIVND (reference sequence). There are 14 residues in the CDR3. The CDR3 here is CASSSRGRVDEQYF. The CDR3 DNA follows: TGTGCCAGTAGTAGCAGGGGGCGCGTCGACGAGCAGTACTTC.

The chain employs TRBV5-4 and TRBJ2-3; D gene ambiguous. Trimming took off 0 bases at V and 4 bases at J, with 15 bases between the two ends. CDR1 is SGHNT and CDR2 is YYREEE in the germline V gene (reference sequence). This CDR3 comprises 16 residues. CDR3 amino acids: CASSLEGGPLPDTQYF. In nucleotides, the CDR3 is TGTGCCAGCAGCTTGGAAGGTGGGCCCCTCCCAGATACGCAGTATTTT. Variable domain in full (rest from reference TRBV5-4 and TRBJ2-3): ETGVTQSPTHLIKTRGQQVTLRCSSQSGHNTVSWYQQALGQGPQFIFQYYREEENGRGNFPPRFSGLQFPNYSSELNVNALELDDSALYLCASSLEGGPLPDTQYFGPGTRLTVL.

This chain links TRBV6-1 with TRBJ2-7; D remains unclear. The germline gives CDR1 MNHNS, CDR2 SASEGT. The CDR3 sequence is 15 residues long. V lost 0 bases and J 4 bases, leaving 13 bases between the germline ends. The CDR3 bases are TGTGCCAGCAGTGAAGCTCGGCAGAATAAGTACGAGCAGTACTTC. Amino acid sequence: CASSEARQNKYEQYF.

The chain couples TRBV4-1 to TRBJ2-7; D gene unclear. Trimming removed 0 bases from V and 3 bases from J, with 12 bases in between. The CDR3 runs 15 residues. The germline V gene encodes CDR1 MGHRA and CDR2 YSYEKL. The CDR3 DNA reads TGCGCCAGCAGCCAAGATTCTGAAACGATCTACGAGCAGTACTTC. Protein sequence: CASSQDSETIYEQYF.

This chain connects TRBV7-6 to TRBJ2-1, with 8 bases that match TRBD2. The CDR3 consists of 13 residues. Trimming at V came to 5 bases and at J to 9 bases, leaving 6 bases not matched to a gene. The germline gives CDR1 SGHVS, CDR2 FNYEAQ. CDR3 in amino acids: CASSPGLVGEQFF. Here the CDR3 DNA reads TGTGCCAGCAGCCCGGGACTAGTAGGTGAGCAGTTCTTC.

This clone was recorded only once. The chain recombines TRBV4-1 with TRBJ2-1; D remains unclear. The CDR3 contains 13 residues. Trimming shortened V by 1 base and J by 8 bases, and 9 bases separated the two germline ends. CDR1 is MGHRA and CDR2 is YSYEKL in the germline V gene. The chain's CDR3 is CASSQAYAYEQFF. CDR3 DNA sequence: TGCGCCAGCAGCCAAGCTTACGCCTATGAGCAGTTCTTC.

The chain is built from TRBV18 and TRBJ2-1, with TRBD2 identical over 7 bases. The V and J ends lost 4 bases and 6 bases, in that order; junction bases with no gene match: 9. CDR3 length equals 15 residues. Germline loops: CDR1 KGHSH, CDR2 LQKENI. As DNA, the CDR3 is TGTGCCAGCTCACACGGGGGGAGCCCGAGCAATGAGCAGTTCTTC. Amino acids: CASSHGGSPSNEQFF. Filled out from reference TRBV18 and TRBJ2-1, the complete variable domain reads NAGVMQNPRHLVRRRGQEARLRCSPMKGHSHVYWYRQLPEEGLKFMVYLQKENIIDESGMPKERFSAEFPKEGPSILRIQQVVRGDSAAYFCASSHGGSPSNEQFFGPGTRLTVL.

The chain links TRBV27 to TRBJ2-1, with D maybe TRBD2 (5 bases). The germline gives CDR1 MNHEY, CDR2 SMNVEV (reference sequence). The V end lost 6 bases, the J end lost 2 bases, and 17 bases lay between the germline ends. CDR3 length: 16 amino acids. CDR3 DNA sequence: TGTGCCAGCAGGGCTAGCAGTGGGGTACCCTACAATGAGCAGTTCTTC. Protein product: CASRASSGVPYNEQFF.

The chain employs TRBV19 and TRBJ1-1, with D perhaps matching TRBD1 (6 bases). The CDR3 covers 15 residues. CDR1 and CDR2 (germline): LNHDA, SQIVND (reference sequence). V was shortened by 3 bases and J by 1 base, with 12 bases between the two germline ends. The CDR3 DNA follows: TGTGCCAGTAGTATTTGGACAGATACGAACACTGAAGCTTTCTTT. Protein: CASSIWTDTNTEAFF.

This rearrangement joins TRBV5-6 to TRBJ2-3; no clear D gene. The length of the CDR3 is 14 residues. The V gene's germline CDR1 is SGHDT and CDR2 YYEEEE. V lost 4 bases and J lost 3, with 12 bases in between. The chain's CDR3 is CASSLNSKTDTQYF. CDR3 DNA: TGTGCCAGCAGCCTTAATAGTAAGACAGATACGCAGTATTTT.

This clone was detected a few times. The V and J genes are TRBV19 and TRBJ2-7, with D maybe TRBD1 (7 bases). The CDR3 contains 14 residues. Deletions cut 4 bases from V and 3 bases from J, with 13 bases between. The germline V gene encodes CDR1 LNHDA and CDR2 SQIVND (reference sequence). CDR3 nucleotides: TGTGCCAGTAGTAGCGGAGGGGGCGGCTACGAGCAGTACTTC. It translates to CASSSGGGGYEQYF. Full variable domain (remainder filled in from reference TRBV19 and TRBJ2-7): DGGITQSPKYLFRKEGQNVTLSCEQNLNHDAMYWYRQDPGQGLRLIYYSQIVNDFQKGDIAEGYSVSREKKESFPLTVTSAQKNPTAFYLCASSSGGGGYEQYFGPGTRLTVT.

The chain couples TRBV11-2 to TRBJ1-5; 9 nucleotides agree with TRBD1. Germline V gene sequence: CDR1 SGHAT, CDR2 FQNNGV. The CDR3 loop spans 15 amino acids. J was trimmed by 7 bases and V by 4 bases; bases with no gene match: 8. The DNA of the CDR3 is TGTGCCAGCAGCTGGGGGACAGGGTTGGGGCAGCCCCAGCATTTT. Protein sequence: CASSWGTGLGQPQHF. Variable domain in full (rest from reference TRBV11-2 and TRBJ1-5): EAGVAQSPRYKIIEKRQSVAFWCNPISGHATLYWYQQILGQGPKLLIQFQNNGVVDDSQLPKDRFSAERLKGVDSTLKIQPAKLEDSAVYLCASSWGTGLGQPQHFGDGTRLSIL.

The rearrangement links TRBV4-1 to TRBJ2-5, with TRBD2 matching 7 bases. The V segment lost 5 bases and the J segment 5 bases; nucleotides outside the gene matches: 8. The CDR3 sequence is 14 residues long. Germline values: CDR1 MGHRA, CDR2 YSYEKL. CDR3 nucleotide sequence: TGCGCCAGCAGCGCGAATCTAGCGGTGGAGACCCAGTACTTC. It is translated as CASSANLAVETQYF.

The chain recombines TRBV4-1 with TRBJ1-5; D is undetermined. This CDR3 region has 15 residues. V dropped 4 bases and J dropped 0 bases, with 10 bases sitting between them. Germline CDR1 is MGHRA and CDR2 is YSYEKL. The CDR3 sequence is CASSPTHNSNQPQHF. The CDR3 DNA reads as TGCGCCAGCAGCCCAACCCATAATAGCAATCAGCCCCAGCATTTT.

The chain links TRBV28 to TRBJ1-2; 10 bases match TRBD1. CDR3 length equals 16 residues. J lost 6 bases, V lost 2 bases, and 9 bases had no gene match. CDR1 MDHEN and CDR2 SYDVKM come from the germline V gene. CDR3 protein: CASSLPPGQGSNGYTF. The CDR3 coding sequence is TGTGCCAGCAGTTTACCGCCGGGACAGGGGTCTAATGGCTACACCTTC.